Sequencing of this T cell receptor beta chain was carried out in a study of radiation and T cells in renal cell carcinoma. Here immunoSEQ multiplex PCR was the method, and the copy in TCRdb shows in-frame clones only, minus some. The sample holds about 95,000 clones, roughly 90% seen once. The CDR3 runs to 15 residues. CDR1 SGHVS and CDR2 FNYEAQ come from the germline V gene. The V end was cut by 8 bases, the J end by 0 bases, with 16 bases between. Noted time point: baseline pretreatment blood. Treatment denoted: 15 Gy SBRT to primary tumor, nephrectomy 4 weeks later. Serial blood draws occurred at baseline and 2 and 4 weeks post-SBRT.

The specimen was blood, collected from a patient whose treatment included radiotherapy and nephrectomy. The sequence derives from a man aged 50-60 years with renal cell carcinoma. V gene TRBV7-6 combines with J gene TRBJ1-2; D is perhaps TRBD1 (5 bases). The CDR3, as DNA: TGTGCCAGCGGCGCCCAGGACACCGCTAACTATGGCTACACCTTC. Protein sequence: CASGAQDTANYGYTF. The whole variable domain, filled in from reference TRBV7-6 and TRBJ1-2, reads GAGVSQSPRYKVTKRGQDVALRCDPISGHVSLYWYRQALGQGPEFLTYFNYEAQQDKSGLPNDRFSAERPEGSISTLTIQRTEQRDSAMYRCASGAQDTANYGYTFGSGTRLTVV.